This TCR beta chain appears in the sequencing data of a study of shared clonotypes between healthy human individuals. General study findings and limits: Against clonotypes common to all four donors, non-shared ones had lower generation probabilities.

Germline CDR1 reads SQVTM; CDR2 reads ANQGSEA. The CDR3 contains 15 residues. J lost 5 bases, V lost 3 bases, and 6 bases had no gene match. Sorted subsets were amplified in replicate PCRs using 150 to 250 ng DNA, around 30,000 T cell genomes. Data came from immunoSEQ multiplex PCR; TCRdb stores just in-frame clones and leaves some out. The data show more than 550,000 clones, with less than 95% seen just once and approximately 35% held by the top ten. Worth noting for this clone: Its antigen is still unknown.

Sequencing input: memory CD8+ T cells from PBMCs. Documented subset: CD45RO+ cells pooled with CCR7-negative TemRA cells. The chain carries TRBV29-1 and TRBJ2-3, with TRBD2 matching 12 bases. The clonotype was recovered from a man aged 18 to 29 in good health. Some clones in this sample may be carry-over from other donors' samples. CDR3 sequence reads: CSVDGLAGGIDTQYF. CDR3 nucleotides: TGCAGCGTTGACGGGCTAGCGGGAGGGATAGATACGCAGTATTTT.